This paragraph covers one T cell receptor beta chain sequence. Trimming removed 4 bases from V and 6 bases from J; junction bases left unmatched: 9. CDR1 and CDR2 (germline): SGHRS, YFSETQ. The length of the CDR3 is 14 residues. The sample comes from a study of blood T cell repertoires in COVID-19. Libraries were prepared by immunoSEQ multiplex PCR; TCRdb keeps only in-frame clonotypes and omits some of them. Counted here are over 200,000 clones, 88% occurring once; the ten biggest clones make up about 4.1%. The TCR sequence derives from a man aged 60-69 years who had recovered from COVID-19. The sample taken for sequencing was peripheral blood. The rearrangement links TRBV5-1 to TRBJ1-1; 7 bases line up with TRBD1. The CDR3 spells CASSPGQTGAEAFF. The CDR3, as DNA: TGCGCCAGCAGCCCGGGACAGACTGGCGCTGAAGCTTTCTTT. Complete variable domain (other parts from reference TRBV5-1 and TRBJ1-1): KAGVTQTPRYLIKTRGQQVTLSCSPISGHRSVSWYQQTPGQGLQFLFEYFSETQRNKGNFPGRFSGRQFSNSRSEMNVSTLELGDSALYLCASSPGQTGAEAFFGQGTRLTVV.